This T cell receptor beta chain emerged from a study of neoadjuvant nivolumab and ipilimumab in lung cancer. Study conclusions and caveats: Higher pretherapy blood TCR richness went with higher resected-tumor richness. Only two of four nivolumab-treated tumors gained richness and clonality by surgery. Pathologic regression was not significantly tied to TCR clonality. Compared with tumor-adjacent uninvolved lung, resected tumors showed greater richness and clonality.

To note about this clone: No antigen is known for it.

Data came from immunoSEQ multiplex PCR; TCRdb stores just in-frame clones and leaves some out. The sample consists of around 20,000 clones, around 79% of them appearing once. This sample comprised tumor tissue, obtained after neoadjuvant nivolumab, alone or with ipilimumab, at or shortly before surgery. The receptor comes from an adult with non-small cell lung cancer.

CDR3 region: CASRLRGSGNTIYF. The CDR3 nucleotides are TGTGCCAGCAGACTCAGGGGCTCTGGAAACACCATATATTTT. This sequence joins TRBV27 and TRBJ1-3, with D tentatively TRBD1 (6 bases). Looked up from germline, CDR1 is MNHEY and CDR2 is SMNVEV (reference sequence). Trimming stripped 6 bases from V and 0 bases from J, with 9 bases between. This CDR3 spans 14 amino acids.